The clone carrying this T cell receptor beta chain was counted ten times or more. The entry originates in a study of spatial heterogeneity in lung cancer. In germline, CDR1 is MNHEY, CDR2 SVGAGI. This CDR3 has 13 residues. V lost 6 bases to trimming and J lost 4 bases, with 12 bases between them. All TCR cDNA molecules were individually tagged with a unique molecular identifier. TCRdb reprocessed the 5' RACE reads via MiXCR and lists one record per CDR3 protein. The sample lists 25,000 or so distinct CDR3 sequences, roughly 6% occurring once. Time point defined: blood at routine non-recurrence follow-up after resection. From tumor, nontumor lung or frozen PBMC, whole RNA was taken unsorted for sequencing.

The V and J genes are TRBV6-5 and TRBJ1-2; TRBD1 is a possible D gene (6 bases). The receptor's source is a male donor with early-stage non-small cell lung cancer. Source: PBMCs, taken at follow-up. The CDR3 DNA reads TGTGCCAGCAGGTACACAGGGTCCTATGGCTACACCTTC. This codes for CASRYTGSYGYTF.